This TCR beta chain was observed in a study of graft-versus-host responses after intestinal transplantation. Study in general: Each patient got anti-thymocyte globulin induction, then tacrolimus and steroids for approximately 3 years. The study, taken as a whole, reports: Circulating GvH clones peaking coincided with falling HvG clones soon after transplant. Some GvH clones were seen earlier in gut or blood, suggesting intestinal origin. Elevated graft-versus-host to host-versus-graft clonal ratios in allografts were recorded for patients with graft-donor T cell macrochimerism.

CDR1 and CDR2 from the germline V gene are ENHRY and SYGVKD. The CDR3 runs to 14 residues. Between the trimmed V and J ends, which lost 10 bases and 0 bases, there was a span of 16 bases. Profiling relied on immunoSEQ multiplex PCR, and the TCRdb table lists in-frame clones only, not all of them. The table shows about 18,000 clones, with 38% occurring only once. The chain links TRBV10-3 to TRBJ2-7; no definite D call. The starting material was alloreactive CD4+ T cells from a mixed lymphocyte reaction culture, obtained before intestinal transplant. Documented subset: CFSE-low proliferating T cells sorted from roughly six-day pre-transplant mixed lymphocyte reaction (GvH or HvG direction). The TCR originated in a human patient who received an intestinal transplant. CDR3 DNA: TGTGCCACAAAGATGACGGCGAGCTCCTACGAGCAGTACTTC. Encoded protein: CATKMTASSYEQYF.